This T cell receptor beta chain was observed in a study of T cell repertoires in cytomegalovirus infection. Looking at the study overall: Use of recently identified HLA-C-restricted and well-studied HLA-B-restricted CMV epitopes was part of the study. Indicated by public TCR beta signatures were CMV infection and matching HLA type. General observations from the study: CMV-specific HLA-C-restricted TCR beta clonotypes dominated the ex vivo response.

A single record per CDR3 protein comes from TCRdb applying MiXCR to the reads. This table holds about 52,000 distinct CDR3 sequences, around 20% found once. The V and J ends lost 5 bases and 6 bases respectively, with 10 bases between them. Per germline, CDR1 MNHEY and CDR2 SVGEGT. This CDR3 contains 13 residues. This clonotype was counted only a few times. Its target is unknown. The sample was CD8+ T cells from cultured PBMCs, taken from culture after CMV antigen stimulation. The rearrangement links TRBV6-2 or TRBV6-3 to TRBJ2-2; no definite D call. This TCR was sampled from a human donor in good health (CMV status not recorded). Some clones in this sample may be carry-over from other donors' samples. The CDR3 here is CASSRDTPGELFF. In DNA form, the CDR3 reads TGTGCCAGCAGTCGTGACACACCCGGGGAGCTGTTTTTT.